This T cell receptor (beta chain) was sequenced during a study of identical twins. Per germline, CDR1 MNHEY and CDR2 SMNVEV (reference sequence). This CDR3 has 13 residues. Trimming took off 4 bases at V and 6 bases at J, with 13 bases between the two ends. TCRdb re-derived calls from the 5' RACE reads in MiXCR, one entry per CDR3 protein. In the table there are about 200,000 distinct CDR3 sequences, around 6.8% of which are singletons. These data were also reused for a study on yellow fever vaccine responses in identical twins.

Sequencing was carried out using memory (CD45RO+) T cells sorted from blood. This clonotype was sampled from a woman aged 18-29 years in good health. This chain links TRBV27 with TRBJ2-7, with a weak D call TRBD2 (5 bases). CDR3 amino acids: CASSSRTAREQYF. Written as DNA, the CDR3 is TGTGCCAGCAGTTCCAGGACTGCTCGCGAGCAGTACTTC.